The 17 T cell receptor beta chains given below trace back to one sample, sequenced in a study of blood T cell repertoires in COVID-19. Sequencing used immunoSEQ multiplex PCR; TCRdb keeps in-frame clones, though not all of them. The sample consists of some 69,000 clones, more than 70% of them appearing once. Material for sequencing was peripheral blood. These receptors originate from a human donor in a cohort sampled during active COVID-19.

V gene TRBV19 combines with J gene TRBJ2-1; D might be TRBD1 (5 bases). Germline V gene sequence: CDR1 LNHDA, CDR2 SQIVND (reference sequence). Deletions cut 3 bases from V and 4 bases from J, with 7 bases between. This CDR3 has 13 residues. The CDR3 region has the DNA TGTGCCAGTAGTATCCAGGGATACAATGAGCAGTTCTTC. This sequence encodes CASSIQGYNEQFF.

V is TRBV6-5 and J is TRBJ1-5; 8 nucleotides line up with TRBD1. CDR1 MNHEY and CDR2 SVGAGI come from the germline V gene. This CDR3 contains 15 residues. The trim removed 7 bases at V and 0 bases at J, leaving 5 bases unmatched. The CDR3 reads CASNWGQDSNQPQHF. As DNA, the CDR3 is TGTGCCAGCAATTGGGGACAGGATAGCAATCAGCCCCAGCATTTT.

J is TRBJ1-4 and V is TRBV25-1, with 9 bases lining up with TRBD1. CDR3 length: 16 residues. Germline-derived CDR1 and CDR2 are MGHDK and SYGVNS. Losses at the gene ends were 3 bases for V and 4 bases for J; bases not matched to a gene: 6. CDR3 DNA: TGTGCCAGCAGTGAGAAGGACAGGGGATATAATGAAAAACTGTTTTTT. It codes for CASSEKDRGYNEKLFF. The entire variable domain, with the rest obtained from reference TRBV25-1 and TRBJ1-4, is as follows: EADIYQTPRYLVIGTGKKITLECSQTMGHDKMYWYQQDPGMELHLIHYSYGVNSTEKGDLSSESTVSRIRTEHFPLTLESARPSHTSQYLCASSEKDRGYNEKLFFGSGTQLSVL.

The chain joins TRBV7-9 to TRBJ1-2, with D unclear. From germline, CDR1 is SEHNR and CDR2 FQNEAQ (reference sequence). The V end was cut by 5 bases, the J end by 1 base, with 11 bases between. CDR3 length: 14 residues. The CDR3 loop reads CASSQREVNYGYTF. CDR3 nucleotide sequence: TGTGCCAGCAGCCAAAGGGAGGTTAACTATGGCTACACCTTC.

The chain links TRBV19 to TRBJ2-7; 8 bases are shared with TRBD1. Germline loops: CDR1 LNHDA, CDR2 SQIVND (reference sequence). This CDR3 comprises 16 residues. With 8 bases clipped from V and 7 bases from J, the junction kept 19 bases outside the gene matches. CDR3 bases: TGTGCCAGTGCCGAGGGTTTGACAGGGGTCCATGCGGAGCAGTACTTC. It codes for CASAEGLTGVHAEQYF.

This clone occurred a few times. The chain couples TRBV7-8 to TRBJ1-5; TRBD1 agrees at 8 bases. CDR1 is SGHVS, CDR2 FQNEAQ, per germline. Trimming removed 0 bases from V and 7 bases from J; junction bases left unmatched: 5. The CDR3 has 15 amino acids. The DNA of the CDR3 is TGTGCCAGCAGCTTAGCGGACAGGGTGGACCAGCCCCAGCATTTT. Encoded protein: CASSLADRVDQPQHF.

The chain uses TRBV24-1 and TRBJ2-1, with a possible D match to TRBD2 (6 bases). CDR1 and CDR2 from the germline V gene are KGHDR and SFDVKD. The CDR3 contains 18 residues. The germline V and J ends were trimmed by 5 bases and 5 bases, with 24 bases remaining between them. This chain's CDR3 is CATSGISPRAGRDNEQFF. CDR3 in DNA: TGTGCCACCAGTGGGATAAGCCCCCGGGCGGGGAGAGACAATGAGCAGTTCTTC.

This chain joins TRBV6-1 and TRBJ2-3; possible D gene TRBD2, 6 bases. V dropped 2 bases and J dropped 4 bases, with 16 bases sitting between them. The CDR3 loop spans 16 amino acids. The germline gives CDR1 MNHNS, CDR2 SASEGT. Written as DNA, the CDR3 is TGTGCCAGCAGTGAAAGGCGGGGAGAGGGCCCAGATACGCAGTATTTT. It specifies CASSERRGEGPDTQYF.

The gene calls are TRBV18 and TRBJ1-5, with D maybe TRBD1 (5 bases). CDR3 length equals 16 residues. Trimming took 2 bases from V and 5 from J, leaving 16 bases between them. The germline gives CDR1 KGHSH, CDR2 LQKENI. CDR3: CASSPSMQGGDQPQHF. The CDR3 DNA follows: TGTGCCAGCTCACCATCGATGCAGGGAGGGGATCAGCCCCAGCATTTT. The whole variable domain, remainder taken from reference TRBV18 and TRBJ1-5, is NAGVMQNPRHLVRRRGQEARLRCSPMKGHSHVYWYRQLPEEGLKFMVYLQKENIIDESGMPKERFSAEFPKEGPSILRIQQVVRGDSAAYFCASSPSMQGGDQPQHFGDGTRLSIL.

V is TRBV13 and J is TRBJ2-5; TRBD2 matches 14 bases. Trimming at V came to 4 bases and at J to 5 bases, leaving 9 bases not matched to a gene. The germline V gene has CDR1 PRHDT and CDR2 FYEKMQ (reference sequence). The CDR3 has 17 amino acids. The CDR3 loop reads CASSSKGLAGGRETQYF. The CDR3 DNA sequence: TGTGCCAGCAGCTCCAAAGGACTAGCGGGGGGCCGGGAGACCCAGTACTTC.

V and J are TRBV30 and TRBJ1-2, with 8 bases that match TRBD1. V lost 1 base, J lost 7 bases, and 14 bases stayed unmatched. The CDR3 length is 16 residues. Germline CDR1 is GTSNPN and CDR2 is SVGIG (reference sequence). The CDR3 sequence: CAWSGGAPGGAGGYTF. The CDR3 bases are TGTGCCTGGAGTGGGGGGGCTCCAGGGGGCGCCGGTGGCTACACCTTC.

This rearrangement joins TRBV7-2 to TRBJ1-2; D is perhaps TRBD1 (6 bases). Germline lookup yields CDR1 SGHTA and CDR2 FQGNSA. The CDR3 is 15 residues long. Trimming pared 3 bases from V and 7 bases from J, leaving 18 bases between. This CDR3 is CASSFRDTRRGGYTF. CDR3 in DNA: TGTGCCAGCAGCTTTAGGGACACTCGTCGCGGTGGCTACACCTTC.

The genes are TRBV27 and TRBJ2-7; a weak D match, TRBD2 (5 bases). Per germline, CDR1 MNHEY and CDR2 SMNVEV (reference sequence). V shed 2 bases and J shed 3 bases, with 11 bases lying between them. This CDR3 has 14 amino acids. The CDR3 protein is CASSLGLPLYEQYF. The CDR3 nucleotides are TGTGCCAGCAGTTTAGGACTTCCACTCTACGAGCAGTACTTC.

By share, this clone counts as medium-sized (0.01 to 0.1%). This chain uses TRBV7-9 with TRBJ2-1; 9 nucleotides agree with TRBD2. Germline V gives CDR1 SEHNR, CDR2 FQNEAQ (reference sequence). The J segment lost 5 bases and the V segment lost 5 bases, leaving 1 base of the junction unmatched. This CDR3 has 13 amino acids. The CDR3 here is CASSRTSDNEQFF. The CDR3 nucleotides read TGTGCCAGCAGCCGGACTAGCGACAATGAGCAGTTCTTC.

V gene TRBV5-1 combines with J gene TRBJ1-4; a possible D gene is TRBD1 (5 bases). V gave up 3 bases and J gave up 0 bases, with 9 bases separating them. Germline V gene data show CDR1 as SGHRS and CDR2 as YFSETQ. This CDR3 has 15 residues. The CDR3: CASSYTTATNEKLFF. For the CDR3, the DNA is TGCGCCAGCAGCTATACGACAGCAACTAATGAAAAACTGTTTTTT.

This clone has just a few counts. At the DNA level, this CDR3 is encoded by other sequences in the same sample as well. This sequence joins TRBV5-1 and TRBJ2-2, with 8 bases identical to TRBD2. Per germline, CDR1 SGHRS and CDR2 YFSETQ. The CDR3 loop spans 14 amino acids. Trimming took 4 bases from V and 6 from J; bases not matched to a gene: 5. CDR3 nucleotides: TGCGCCAGCAGCCGGGGACTAGGACCCGGGGAGCTGTTTTTT. This codes for CASSRGLGPGELFF. The full variable domain, in which reference TRBV5-1 and TRBJ2-2 provide the parts outside the CDR3, is KAGVTQTPRYLIKTRGQQVTLSCSPISGHRSVSWYQQTPGQGLQFLFEYFSETQRNKGNFPGRFSGRQFSNSRSEMNVSTLELGDSALYLCASSRGLGPGELFFGEGSRLTVL.

This clone occurred once. The chain is built from TRBV11-2 and TRBJ2-7, with 11 bases aligning to TRBD2. CDR1 is SGHAT, CDR2 FQNNGV, per germline. There are 15 residues in the CDR3. Trimming removed 2 bases from V and 7 bases from J; junction bases left unmatched: 7. This CDR3 reads CASSLLAGGPGEQYF. CDR3 sequence (DNA): TGTGCCAGCAGCTTATTAGCGGGAGGGCCGGGGGAGCAGTACTTC.